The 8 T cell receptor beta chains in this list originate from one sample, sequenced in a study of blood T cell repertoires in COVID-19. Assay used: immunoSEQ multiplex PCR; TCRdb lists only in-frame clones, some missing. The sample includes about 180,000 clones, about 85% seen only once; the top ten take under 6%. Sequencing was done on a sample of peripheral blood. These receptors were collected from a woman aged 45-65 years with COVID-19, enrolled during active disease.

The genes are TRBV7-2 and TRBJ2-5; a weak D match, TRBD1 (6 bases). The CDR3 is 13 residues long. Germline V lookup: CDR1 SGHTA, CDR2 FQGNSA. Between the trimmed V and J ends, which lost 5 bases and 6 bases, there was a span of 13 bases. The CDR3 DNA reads TGTGCCAGCAGCACAGGGCCAAGAAAGACCCAGTACTTC. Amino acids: CASSTGPRKTQYF. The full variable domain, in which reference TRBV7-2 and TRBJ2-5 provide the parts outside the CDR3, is GAGVSQSPSNKVTEKGKDVELRCDPISGHTALYWYRQSLGQGLEFLIYFQGNSAPDKSGLPSDRFSAERTGGSVSTLTIQRTQQEDSAVYLCASSTGPRKTQYFGPGTRLLVL.

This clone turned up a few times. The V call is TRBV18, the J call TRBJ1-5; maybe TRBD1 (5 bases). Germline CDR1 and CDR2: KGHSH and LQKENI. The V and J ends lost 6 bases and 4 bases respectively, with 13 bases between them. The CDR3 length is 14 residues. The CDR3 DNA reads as TGTGCCAGCTCCGAGGAGGGGCCGAATCAGCCCCAGCATTTT. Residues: CASSEEGPNQPQHF. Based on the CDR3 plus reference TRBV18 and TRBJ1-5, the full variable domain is NAGVMQNPRHLVRRRGQEARLRCSPMKGHSHVYWYRQLPEEGLKFMVYLQKENIIDESGMPKERFSAEFPKEGPSILRIQQVVRGDSAAYFCASSEEGPNQPQHFGDGTRLSIL.

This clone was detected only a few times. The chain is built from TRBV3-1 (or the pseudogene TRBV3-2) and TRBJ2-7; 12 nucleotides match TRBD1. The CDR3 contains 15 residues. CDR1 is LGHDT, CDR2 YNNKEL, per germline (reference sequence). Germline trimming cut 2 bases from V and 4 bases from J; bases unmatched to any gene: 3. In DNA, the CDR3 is TGTGCCAGCAGCCAACCGGGACAGGGGGCGTACGAGCAGTACTTC. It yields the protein CASSQPGQGAYEQYF.

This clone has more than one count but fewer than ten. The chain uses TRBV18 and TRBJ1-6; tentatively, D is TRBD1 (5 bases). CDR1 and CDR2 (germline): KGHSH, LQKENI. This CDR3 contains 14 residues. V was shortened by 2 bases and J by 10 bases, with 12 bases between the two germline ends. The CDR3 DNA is TGTGCCAGCTCACCAAAGGAAGGGGTCTCACCCCTCCACTTT. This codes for CASSPKEGVSPLHF.

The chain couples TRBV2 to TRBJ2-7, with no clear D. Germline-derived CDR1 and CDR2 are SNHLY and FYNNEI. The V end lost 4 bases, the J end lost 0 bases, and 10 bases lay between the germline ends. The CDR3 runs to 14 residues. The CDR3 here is CASSGSLSSYEQYF. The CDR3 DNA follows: TGTGCCAGCAGTGGGTCATTGAGCTCCTACGAGCAGTACTTC.

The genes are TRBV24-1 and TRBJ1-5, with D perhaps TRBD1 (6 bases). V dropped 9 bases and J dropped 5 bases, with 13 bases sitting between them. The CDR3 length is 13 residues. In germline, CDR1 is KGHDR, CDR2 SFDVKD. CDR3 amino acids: CATPVRGHQPQHF. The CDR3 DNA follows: TGTGCCACCCCTGTCAGGGGTCATCAGCCCCAGCATTTT.

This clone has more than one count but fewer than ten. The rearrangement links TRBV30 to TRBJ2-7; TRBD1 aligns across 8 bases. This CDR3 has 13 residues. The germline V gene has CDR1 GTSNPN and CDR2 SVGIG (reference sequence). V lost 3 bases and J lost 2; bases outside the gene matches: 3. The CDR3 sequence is CAWSTGQAYEQYF. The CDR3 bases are TGTGCCTGGAGCACGGGACAGGCCTACGAGCAGTACTTC.

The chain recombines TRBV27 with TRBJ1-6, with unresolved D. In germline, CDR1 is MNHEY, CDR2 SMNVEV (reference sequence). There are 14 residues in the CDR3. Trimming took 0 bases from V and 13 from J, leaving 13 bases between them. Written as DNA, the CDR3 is TGTGCCAGCAGTTTATCGCCAGGATTGACGCCCCTCCACTTT. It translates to CASSLSPGLTPLHF.